One T cell receptor beta chain is described in this entry. The antigen this receptor binds is unknown. The sample holds no much larger clone one base away, and base qualities are not on file. Genomic DNA was isolated from the sorted cells so that the TCRbeta CDR3 region could be sequenced. TCRbeta CDR3 regions were sequenced using the immunoSEQ Assay. Drawn from immuneACCESS, this table holds only the in-frame rearrangements with V and J called that TCRdb kept. Clones are partly lost; checked studies trace under half to an unresolved V gene and leave the rest unexplained. Recorded for this sample are about 36,000 clones; 70% to 80% of them occurred a single time. About 18% of the sample comes from the top ten. These data originate in a study of OX40 agonist ivuxolimab in advanced cancers. With regard to the full study: Ivuxolimab was an agonistic, fully human IgG2 monoclonal antibody directed against OX40 (CD134), a costimulatory receptor. Intravenous ivuxolimab was administered to patients every 2 weeks at six dose levels: 0.01, 0.1, 0.3, 1.5, 3 and 10 mg/kg. Patients were allowed to have had prior anti-PD-1, anti-PD-L1 or anti-CTLA-4 therapy, and 30% to 40% of the dose-escalation patients had previously received checkpoint inhibitors. Of the roughly 52 dose-escalation patients, hepatocellular carcinoma was present in around 19, melanoma in roughly 15, renal cell carcinoma in 9 and head and neck cancer in 9. The paper reports the monotherapy dose-escalation portion (N of about 54 patients) of the phase I ivuxolimab trial. In the dose-escalation cohort, 82.7% of patients were male, and the mean age was approximately 60 years, with a range of about 20 to 90. Partial responses were achieved by three dose-escalation patients, of whom one had hepatocellular carcinoma and two had cutaneous melanoma. The purpose of peripheral TCRbeta sequencing was to test whether ivuxolimab changed TCR sequence diversity and led to clonal T-cell expansion. Study-level results and caveats: Low levels of normalized T-cell clonal expansion were also seen in some patients who did not respond. At doses from 0.1 to 3.0 mg/kg, clonal expansion was seen in both CD4+ and CD8+ blood T cells between baseline and week 6. After ivuxolimab, CD8+ T cells had more expanded clones than CD4+ T cells on average. The antigen specificity of the clonally expanded peripheral T cells was not determined. Partial responders in the 0.1-3.0 mg/kg groups had among the lowest normalized peripheral clonal expansion, especially among CD8+ T cells.

The trial excluded patients who had a history of autoimmune disease or were on systemic immunosuppression. Peripheral blood for TCR sequencing was drawn from every dose cohort at baseline, at cycle 4 day 1 and at cycle 7 day 1. The samples were drawn from a first-in-human, open-label, multicenter phase I dose-escalation trial of ivuxolimab. The trial enrolled adults with locally advanced or metastatic head and neck squamous cell, hepatocellular, melanoma or renal cell carcinoma. Before TCR sequencing, CD4+ T cells and CD8+ T cells from peripheral blood were sorted into separate populations. The cysteine opens and the phenylalanine closes a CDR3 of 14 amino acids. Only the CDR3 region is kept as DNA, spanning 42 bases read in frame from base 1. Between the V and J ends, shortened by 3 bases and 8 bases respectively, the junction contains 17 bases. The germline V gene (reference sequence) sets CDR1 to SGHKS and CDR2 to YYEKEE.

The chain is assembled from TRBV5-5 and TRBJ1-2; TRBD1 is a weak D gene call, 6 bases matching. The sequence came from an adult with an advanced solid tumor such as melanoma, head and neck, liver or kidney cancer. The material was CD4+ or CD8+ T cells sorted from blood, obtained in a trial of the OX40 agonist ivuxolimab. The nucleotide sequence reads TGTGCCAGCAGCTCGCCCATGGGGGCGGGAGGCTACACCTTC. Its protein is CASSSPMGAGGYTF.